A selection of T cell receptor beta chains follows, all from one sample in a study of blood T cell repertoires in COVID-19. TCRdb's copy holds only in-frame clones and misses some; the assay was immunoSEQ multiplex PCR. The sample has about 120,000 clones, about four fifths seen once. Sequencing was carried out using PBMCs or T cells enriched from blood (not recorded which). These TCRs come from a woman aged 25-40 years who had recovered from COVID-19. Each CDR3 is given with its conserved first and last residue. A D gene is named only where the DNA matches it firmly. Size is omitted from some rows. Given values are once, few, many or a class for expanded clones.

V	size	D	J	CDR3	DNA
TRBV4-1	NA	TRBD2	TRBJ2-2	CASSHGLAGLTGELFF	TGCGCCAGCAGCCACGGACTAGCGGGTTTGACCGGGGAGCTGTTTTTT
TRBV19	NA	TRBD2	TRBJ2-1	CASSIGLAGDLLSGNEQFF	TGTGCCAGTAGTATAGGGCTAGCGGGAGATCTATTATCTGGGAATGAGCAGTTCTTC
TRBV29-1	NA	NA	TRBJ1-1	CSGGRSGTEAFF	TGCAGCGGGGGACGGTCCGGCACTGAAGCTTTCTTT
TRBV5-4	NA	NA	TRBJ2-1	CASSLTGGLYNEQFF	TGTGCCAGCAGCTTAACAGGGGGACTATACAATGAGCAGTTCTTC
TRBV4-1	NA	TRBD1	TRBJ2-7	CASSQGRQGSYEQYF	TGCGCCAGCAGCCAAGGGAGACAGGGATCCTACGAGCAGTACTTC
TRBV27	NA	NA	TRBJ2-2	CASTEDMTNTGELFF	TGTGCCAGCACCGAGGACATGACGAACACCGGGGAGCTGTTTTTT
TRBV20-1	NA	TRBD2	TRBJ2-7	CSASYLRSGGREQYF	TGCAGTGCTAGTTATTTGCGTAGCGGGGGGAGGGAGCAGTACTTC
TRBV19	NA	TRBD1	TRBJ2-7	CASTQGTGIYEQYF	TGTGCCAGTACCCAGGGGACAGGGATCTACGAGCAGTACTTC
TRBV6-5	once	TRBD2	TRBJ2-7	CASNRIWGAGGEQYF	TGTGCCAGCAATAGAATCTGGGGGGCGGGAGGAGAGCAGTACTTC
TRBV4-1	NA	TRBD1	TRBJ1-4	CASSQEQGVSNEKLFF	TGCGCCAGCAGCCAAGAACAGGGGGTTTCTAATGAAAAACTGTTTTTT
TRBV10-3	NA	TRBD1	TRBJ1-5	CATTGTGSGQPQHF	TGTGCCACCACCGGGACAGGGAGTGGCCAGCCCCAGCATTTT
TRBV5-1	NA	NA	TRBJ1-2	CASSLLSDGYTF	TGCGCCAGCAGCTTATTATCAGATGGCTACACCTTC
TRBV7-2	NA	NA	TRBJ1-1	CASSLDWTALTEAFF	TGTGCCAGCAGCTTAGACTGGACAGCTCTCACTGAAGCTTTCTTT
TRBV18	NA	TRBD1	TRBJ1-5	CASSKDRDSNQPQHF	TGTGCCAGCTCAAAAGACAGGGATAGCAATCAGCCCCAGCATTTT
TRBV15	NA	TRBD2	TRBJ2-1	CATSRSSGSWDEQFF	TGTGCCACCAGCAGGTCTAGCGGGAGTTGGGATGAGCAGTTCTTC
TRBV6-1	NA	NA	TRBJ2-1	CATTTSYNEQFF	TGTGCCACCACGACTAGCTACAATGAGCAGTTCTTC
TRBV10-3	once	TRBD1	TRBJ2-2	CAITADRGTGELFF	TGTGCCATCACTGCGGACAGGGGAACCGGGGAGCTGTTTTTT
TRBV28	NA	TRBD1	TRBJ1-1	CASSPQQGAHTEAFF	TGTGCCAGCAGTCCTCAACAGGGGGCTCACACTGAAGCTTTCTTT
TRBV24-1	NA	NA	TRBJ2-2	CATRKGANTGELFF	TGTGCCACCCGCAAGGGGGCGAACACCGGGGAGCTGTTTTTT
TRBV6-5	once	TRBD2	TRBJ2-7	CASSYSRLAAAYEQYF	TGTGCCAGCAGTTACTCGAGGCTAGCGGCCGCTTACGAGCAGTACTTC
TRBV4-1	NA	TRBD2	TRBJ2-3	CASSQDRASGRTDTQYF	TGCGCCAGCAGCCAAGATAGGGCTAGCGGGAGAACAGATACGCAGTATTTT
TRBV2	few	TRBD1	TRBJ2-2	CASRGQGIGTGELFF	TGTGCCAGCAGGGGACAGGGGATCGGCACCGGGGAGCTGTTTTTT
TRBV19	NA	TRBD1	TRBJ1-2	CASSLSGTGKGYTF	TGTGCCAGTAGTTTGTCCGGGACAGGGAAAGGCTACACCTTC
TRBV4-3	NA	NA	TRBJ1-2	CASSQWRGYGYTF	TGCGCCAGCAGCCAATGGAGGGGCTATGGCTACACCTTC
TRBV3-1/TRBV3-2	NA	NA	TRBJ1-1	CASSQRGTALHTEAFF	TGTGCCAGCAGCCAACGGGGGACCGCCCTGCACACTGAAGCTTTCTTT
TRBV10-1	NA	NA	TRBJ1-4	CASSEREGLDNEKLFF	TGCGCCAGCAGTGAGAGGGAGGGGTTGGATAATGAAAAACTGTTTTTT
TRBV28	once	NA	TRBJ2-7	CASHGEGVAYEQYF	TGTGCCAGCCATGGGGAGGGGGTAGCCTACGAGCAGTACTTC
TRBV6-9	NA	TRBD1	TRBJ2-7	CASSYNRTGGDEQYF	TGTGCCAGCAGTTACAACAGGACAGGGGGCGACGAGCAGTACTTC
TRBV5-1	NA	TRBD2	TRBJ2-1	CASSLRTSGRYNEQFF	TGCGCCAGCAGCCTACGGACTAGCGGGAGGTACAATGAGCAGTTCTTC
TRBV11-2	NA	NA	TRBJ2-5	CASSADRRETQYF	TGTGCCAGCAGCGCCGACCGGAGGGAGACCCAGTACTTC
TRBV5-1	NA	TRBD1	TRBJ1-4	CASSYDREKEKLFF	TGCGCCAGCAGCTACGACAGGGAAAAGGAAAAACTGTTTTTT
TRBV5-1	NA	NA	TRBJ1-1	CASSLGGTMNTEAFF	TGCGCCAGCAGCTTAGGAGGGACCATGAACACTGAAGCTTTCTTT
TRBV7-9	NA	TRBD2	TRBJ2-1	CASSVLAGARNEQFF	TGTGCCAGCAGCGTACTAGCGGGAGCGAGAAATGAGCAGTTCTTC
TRBV5-1	NA	NA	TRBJ2-7	CASSPYRGSSYEQYF	TGCGCCAGCAGCCCGTATCGGGGGAGCTCCTACGAGCAGTACTTC
TRBV7-6	NA	TRBD1	TRBJ2-2	CASSLEGQWTGELFF	TGTGCCAGCAGCTTAGAGGGACAGTGGACCGGGGAGCTGTTTTTT
TRBV4-2	NA	NA	TRBJ1-4	CASSQAGGVDEKLFF	TGTGCCAGCAGCCAAGCGGGGGGAGTTGATGAAAAACTGTTTTTT
TRBV7-9	NA	TRBD2	TRBJ2-3	CASSSLSGSATSTDTQYF	TGTGCCAGCAGCTCACTTAGCGGGAGCGCCACTAGCACAGATACGCAGTATTTT
TRBV30	NA	NA	TRBJ1-4	CAWSHQGFTNEKLFF	TGTGCCTGGAGTCATCAGGGATTCACTAATGAAAAACTGTTTTTT
TRBV13	NA	TRBD1	TRBJ2-7	CASSQGQGNEQYF	TGTGCCAGCAGCCAGGGACAGGGGAACGAGCAGTACTTC
TRBV19	NA	NA	TRBJ1-2	CASSPLGFTGPDGYTF	TGTGCCAGTAGCCCGCTCGGCTTTACAGGACCCGATGGCTACACCTTC
TRBV19	once	TRBD1	TRBJ2-1	CASTLGQGSYNEQFF	TGTGCCAGTACCTTGGGACAGGGATCCTACAATGAGCAGTTCTTC
TRBV28	NA	TRBD2	TRBJ2-7	CASIAWSSGSYEQYF	TGTGCCAGCATTGCTTGGAGTAGCGGGAGTTACGAGCAGTACTTC
TRBV3-1/TRBV3-2	NA	NA	TRBJ1-3	CASSQGARGSGNTIYF	TGTGCCAGCAGCCAAGGCGCCAGGGGCTCTGGAAACACCATATATTTT
TRBV28	NA	TRBD2	TRBJ2-7	CASSLSAGVKQYF	TGTGCCAGCAGCCTGTCCGCGGGAGTAAAGCAGTACTTC
TRBV4-2	NA	TRBD1	TRBJ2-7	CASSRSGTGFSEQYF	TGTGCCAGCAGCCGCTCCGGGACAGGATTTTCCGAGCAGTACTTC
TRBV7-8	once	NA	TRBJ1-6	CASSLGGGDNSPLHF	TGTGCCAGCAGCTTGGGGGGAGGGGATAATTCACCCCTCCACTTT
TRBV5-4	NA	TRBD2	TRBJ2-2	CASSFGLAGERELFF	TGTGCCAGCAGCTTTGGACTAGCGGGAGAAAGGGAGCTGTTTTTT
TRBV19	NA	NA	TRBJ2-1	CASSIVRSSSYNEQFF	TGTGCCAGTAGTATAGTGAGGTCAAGCTCCTACAATGAGCAGTTCTTC
TRBV28	NA	NA	TRBJ2-5	CASSLLGREKTQYF	TGTGCCAGCAGTTTATTGGGCAGGGAAAAGACCCAGTACTTC
TRBV7-9	NA	TRBD1	TRBJ1-1	CASRPPGQTNTEAFF	TGTGCCAGCAGGCCCCCGGGACAGACGAACACTGAAGCTTTCTTT
TRBV7-2	NA	NA	TRBJ2-5	CASSLGLVGETQYF	TGTGCCAGCAGCCTAGGACTCGTTGGGGAGACCCAGTACTTC
TRBV5-5	once	TRBD2	TRBJ2-3	CASSRREGDTQYF	TGTGCCAGCAGCAGGCGGGAGGGTGATACGCAGTATTTT
TRBV7-2	NA	NA	TRBJ2-7	CASSRRGGGLTKYEQYF	TGTGCCAGCAGCCGCCGAGGGGGGGGACTCACTAAATACGAGCAGTACTTC
TRBV3-1/TRBV3-2	NA	NA	TRBJ1-6	CASSPRGGNSPLHF	TGTGCCAGCAGCCCAAGGGGGGGTAATTCACCCCTCCACTTT
TRBV29-1	NA	NA	TRBJ1-2	CSVLRVPRYGYTF	TGCAGCGTTCTGCGGGTGCCCCGCTATGGCTACACCTTC
TRBV27	once	TRBD2	TRBJ2-3	CASRRRETSTDTQYF	TGTGCCTCCCGGAGGCGGGAGACTAGCACAGATACGCAGTATTTT
TRBV19	once	NA	TRBJ1-3	CASRTLEAGNTIYF	TGTGCCAGTCGGACTCTAGAAGCTGGAAACACCATATATTTT
TRBV7-2	NA	NA	TRBJ2-6	CASSLSGVLLRDGANVLTF	TGTGCCAGCAGCTTATCGGGGGTCCTCCTTCGGGATGGGGCCAACGTCCTGACTTTC
TRBV5-8	NA	NA	TRBJ2-5	CASSLGTLETQYF	TGTGCCAGCAGCTTGGGGACTCTAGAGACCCAGTACTTC
TRBV10-2	NA	NA	TRBJ1-2	CASSDVRNNYGYTF	TGCGCCAGCAGTGATGTCAGAAATAACTATGGCTACACCTTC